The rows below give T cell receptor beta chains drawn from one sample of a study of cytomegalovirus exposure and HLA in healthy donors. Measured with immunoSEQ multiplex PCR; TCRdb has only the in-frame clones, and not every one. The repertoire holds around 150,000 clones, with almost 85% as singletons. Sequencing used PBMCs. These receptors were obtained from a man younger than 45 in good health and CMV-seropositive. Both conserved end residues are part of each CDR3. D genes are given only for firm matches. A clone size is listed for some rows: how often the clone was seen (once, few, many), or a class if it is expanded.

D gene | J gene | V gene | clone size | CDR3 protein | CDR3 DNA
NA | TRBJ1-1 | TRBV2 | NA | CASRPGHIFTEAFF | TGTGCCAGCAGGCCAGGACACATATTCACTGAAGCTTTCTTT
NA | TRBJ1-3 | TRBV6-6 | NA | CASSPRQDGNTIYF | TGTGCCAGCAGTCCAAGACAGGATGGAAACACCATATATTTT
TRBD1 | TRBJ1-2 | TRBV2 | NA | CASSDQGDYGYTF | TGTGCCAGCAGCGATCAGGGGGACTATGGCTACACCTTC
TRBD2 | TRBJ2-7 | TRBV19 | NA | CASSLAGGFEQYF | TGTGCCAGTAGTTTAGCGGGAGGCTTCGAGCAGTACTTC
TRBD2 | TRBJ2-3 | TRBV6-1 | NA | CASSEGGGGAPDTQYF | TGTGCCAGCAGTGAAGGGGGCGGGGGGGCGCCAGATACGCAGTATTTT
NA | TRBJ1-1 | TRBV6-6 | NA | CASSPLAGNTEAFF | TGTGCCAGCAGTCCCCTAGCCGGGAACACTGAAGCTTTCTTT
TRBD1 | TRBJ2-7 | TRBV9 | NA | CASSPGGQGVYEQYF | TGTGCCAGCAGCCCTGGGGGACAGGGGGTCTACGAGCAGTACTTC
NA | TRBJ2-7 | TRBV4-1 | NA | CASSQEDNPYYEQYF | TGCGCCAGCAGCCAAGAGGACAACCCCTACTACGAGCAGTACTTC
NA | TRBJ1-4 | TRBV30 | NA | CAWSRHAGEKLFF | TGTGCCTGGAGCCGACACGCTGGAGAAAAACTGTTTTTT
NA | TRBJ2-3 | TRBV12-5 | NA | CASGFDGSGDTQYF | TGTGCTAGTGGTTTCGACGGATCAGGGGATACGCAGTATTTT
NA | TRBJ2-7 | TRBV4-1 | NA | CASSQVGTLNNEQYF | TGCGCCAGCAGCCAGGTAGGGACACTAAACAACGAGCAGTACTTC
NA | TRBJ1-2 | TRBV6-5 | NA | CASSSQGKGYGYTF | TGTGCCAGCAGTTCACAGGGCAAGGGCTATGGCTACACCTTC
NA | TRBJ1-1 | TRBV10-3 | few | CATGRSTEAFF | TGTGCCACAGGGCGGAGCACTGAAGCTTTCTTT
NA | TRBJ1-1 | TRBV4-2 | few | CASSLYSEVNTEAFF | TGTGCCAGCAGCCTTTACTCGGAGGTGAACACTGAAGCTTTCTTT
TRBD1 | TRBJ2-7 | TRBV18 | NA | CASSPTGGNYEQYF | TGTGCCAGCTCACCAACAGGGGGCAACTACGAGCAGTACTTC
NA | TRBJ1-2 | TRBV7-9 | NA | CASSLAGTPGYTF | TGTGCCAGCAGCTTAGCCGGGACACCCGGCTACACCTTC
NA | TRBJ2-5 | TRBV6-5 | NA | CASRTATDQETQYF | TGTGCCAGCCGCACGGCAACAGATCAAGAGACCCAGTACTTC
NA | TRBJ2-3 | TRBV5-4 | NA | CASSLATTDTQYF | TGTGCCAGCAGCTTGGCTACCACAGATACGCAGTATTTT
NA | TRBJ2-2 | TRBV6-5 | NA | CASPAWRLTGELFF | TGTGCCAGCCCGGCTTGGCGGCTCACCGGGGAGCTGTTTTTT
NA | TRBJ1-2 | TRBV27 | NA | CASSSGAGYGYTF | TGTGCCAGCAGTTCAGGGGCGGGCTATGGCTACACCTTC
NA | TRBJ1-5 | TRBV28 | NA | CASISGVSGPQHF | TGTGCCAGCATCTCGGGGGTCTCGGGGCCCCAGCATTTT
TRBD2 | TRBJ2-1 | TRBV6-5 | NA | CASSPSGRLNEQFF | TGTGCCAGCAGTCCCAGCGGGAGGTTAAATGAGCAGTTCTTC
TRBD2 | TRBJ2-1 | TRBV7-3 | NA | CASSLSLAGGQVFF | TGTGCCAGCAGCTTAAGTCTAGCGGGAGGTCAGGTGTTCTTC
TRBD2 | TRBJ2-1 | TRBV7-7 | few | CASSLPGGNEQFF | TGTGCCAGCAGCCTCCCGGGGGGCAATGAGCAGTTCTTC
TRBD1 | TRBJ1-2 | TRBV18 | NA | CASSPRDRSGGYTF | TGTGCCAGCTCACCACGGGACAGGTCCGGGGGCTACACCTTC
NA | TRBJ2-1 | TRBV19 | NA | CASSTQAGTYGKSEQFF | TGTGCCAGTAGTACCCAAGCCGGGACTTATGGGAAGAGTGAGCAGTTCTTC
TRBD2 | TRBJ2-3 | TRBV27 | NA | CASRGGAGGEDTQYF | TGTGCCAGCAGGGGCGGAGCGGGGGGGGAAGATACGCAGTATTTT
NA | TRBJ2-2 | TRBV5-5 | once | CASGGGGPNTGELFF | TGTGCCAGCGGGGGAGGGGGTCCTAACACCGGGGAGCTGTTTTTT
NA | TRBJ2-2 | TRBV10-3 | NA | CAISGPGTRAAGELFF | TGTGCCATCAGTGGTCCCGGGACACGGGCGGCCGGGGAGCTGTTTTTT
NA | TRBJ2-5 | TRBV6-6 | NA | CASSYFSEETQYF | TGTGCCAGCAGTTACTTTTCCGAAGAGACCCAGTACTTC
NA | TRBJ2-5 | TRBV10-3 | NA | CAISDVAGKETQYF | TGTGCCATCAGTGACGTGGCAGGGAAAGAGACCCAGTACTTC
TRBD1 | TRBJ2-7 | TRBV6-1 | NA | CASRQGKQYF | TGTGCCAGTAGACAGGGAAAGCAGTACTTC
TRBD1 | TRBJ2-7 | TRBV4-1 | NA | CASSQGQGASYEQYF | TGCGCCAGCAGCCAGGGACAGGGGGCCTCCTACGAGCAGTACTTC
NA | TRBJ1-5 | TRBV7-9 | NA | CASSLVVLGGNQPQHF | TGTGCCAGCAGCTTAGTGGTATTGGGGGGAAATCAGCCCCAGCATTTT
TRBD1 | TRBJ1-2 | TRBV6-5 | NA | CASSYDRGGGYGYTF | TGTGCCAGCAGTTACGACAGGGGGGGTGGTTATGGCTACACCTTC
TRBD2 | TRBJ2-2 | TRBV7-3 | NA | CASSSGGGTGELFF | TGTGCCAGCAGCTCGGGGGGGGGCACCGGGGAGCTGTTTTTT
TRBD1 | TRBJ2-1 | TRBV7-9 | NA | CASSQGQGNNEQFF | TGTGCCAGCAGCCAGGGACAGGGGAACAATGAGCAGTTCTTC
NA | TRBJ2-2 | TRBV2 | NA | CASSEEIPTSSTGELFF | TGTGCCAGCAGTGAAGAGATTCCTACCTCGAGCACCGGGGAGCTGTTTTTT
NA | TRBJ2-3 | TRBV7-3 | NA | CASSLRHGWGEDQDTQYF | TGTGCCAGCAGCTTGAGACACGGCTGGGGGGAGGACCAAGATACGCAGTATTTT
NA | TRBJ1-1 | TRBV6-1 | NA | CASSHGQSESFF | TGTGCCAGCAGCCACGGACAGTCCGAATCTTTCTTT
TRBD1 | TRBJ2-5 | TRBV5-4 | few | CASSIPTGGRAETQYF | TGTGCCAGCAGCATCCCGACAGGGGGCAGGGCGGAGACCCAGTACTTC
TRBD2 | TRBJ2-5 | TRBV6-5 | NA | CASTALAGGQETQYF | TGTGCCAGCACCGCTCTAGCGGGGGGGCAAGAGACCCAGTACTTC
TRBD2 | TRBJ2-1 | TRBV27 | few | CASSLEWGGLAGGCVF | TGTGCCAGCAGTTTAGAGTGGGGGGGACTAGCGGGGGGTTGTGTCTTC
TRBD2 | TRBJ2-1 | TRBV19 | NA | CASSLVAGGYNEQFF | TGTGCCAGTAGCCTAGTGGCGGGAGGGTACAATGAGCAGTTCTTC
NA | TRBJ1-5 | TRBV30 | NA | CAWSVTRVLNQPQHF | TGTGCCTGGAGTGTCACCAGGGTCCTCAATCAGCCCCAGCATTTT
TRBD2 | TRBJ2-2 | TRBV19 | NA | CASSWGGYVATGELFF | TGTGCCAGTAGTTGGGGGGGATATGTGGCCACCGGGGAGCTGTTTTTT
NA | TRBJ1-1 | TRBV19 | NA | CASTDGGRTEAFF | TGTGCCAGTACCGATGGGGGGAGGACTGAAGCTTTCTTT
TRBD1 | TRBJ1-2 | TRBV9 | NA | CASSVGTGANYGYTF | TGTGCCAGCAGCGTAGGGACAGGAGCTAACTATGGCTACACCTTC